The 3 T cell receptor beta chains reported below all come from one sample, sequenced in a study of identical twins. One entry per CDR3 protein results from TCRdb running MiXCR on the 5' RACE reads. This table holds over 500,000 distinct CDR3 sequences, roughly 21% found once. The same sample was also used in a study of T cells expressing NK-cell markers.

Material for sequencing was CD4+ T cells sorted from blood. Source of these receptors: a woman younger than 35 in good health.

The chain uses TRBV12-3 or TRBV12-4 and TRBJ2-1; 12 nucleotides agree with TRBD2. V was pared by 5 bases and J by 6 bases, with 5 bases of the junction left unmatched. The CDR3 totals 15 residues. As DNA, the CDR3 is TGTGCCAGCAGTGGACTAGCGGGAAGGATCAATGAGCAGTTCTTC. This gives the protein CASSGLAGRINEQFF.

This clonotype was found a few times. The CDR3 DNA follows: TGCGCCAGCAGCCAAGATTCCCCACCGAGGACCGGGGAGCTGTTTTTT. Encoded protein: CASSQDSPPRTGELFF. The rearrangement links TRBV4-3 to TRBJ2-2; D gene unclear. Germline V lookup: CDR1 LGHNA, CDR2 YSLEER. Trimming left V 0 bases short and J 5 bases short, with 13 bases between. CDR3 length equals 16 residues.

This clonotype occurred many times. The genes are TRBV7-2 and TRBJ1-3, with D perhaps matching TRBD1 (5 bases). The ends were cut back, 1 base at V and 8 bases at J, with 15 bases in the middle. CDR3 length equals 15 residues. Germline V CDR1 and CDR2: SGHTA, FQGNSA. CDR3 sequence: CASSLVVRGRDTIYF. The CDR3 DNA is TGTGCCAGCAGCTTAGTGGTGAGGGGCAGGGACACCATATATTTT.